This TCR beta chain was identified in a study of breast tumors, draining lymph nodes, adjacent tissues. General study points: Tumor T cell lymph node origin was a supported hypothesis, not proven. Tumor TCR diversity was below lymph nodes but above nontumor tissue. Most tumor T cells seemingly derive from lymph node, then expand in tumor.

This CDR3 comprises 15 residues. The germline gives CDR1 SGHAT, CDR2 FQNNGV. Trimming removed 4 bases from V and 4 bases from J, with 16 bases in between. TCRdb called the multiplex PCR reads again in MiXCR, with one record for every CDR3 protein. Here the sample spans approximately 200,000 distinct CDR3 sequences, around a third being singletons. This clonotype was found a few times. Its cognate antigen is unknown. Samples came from axillary lymph nodes draining the breast cancer. J is TRBJ1-2 and V is TRBV11-2; no reliable D call. This receptor was identified in a female donor with breast cancer. Some clones in this sample may be carry-over from other donors' samples. The specimen was axillary lymph node tissue. The CDR3 region is CASSSPLKAVYGYTF. As DNA, the CDR3 is TGTGCCAGCAGCTCCCCCTTGAAAGCGGTCTATGGCTACACCTTC.